The source of this T cell receptor beta chain is a study of T cells in Graves' hyperthyroidism and ophthalmopathy. The CDR3 sequence is 13 residues long. Trimming shortened V by 5 bases and J by 3 bases, and 10 bases separated the two germline ends. Germline CDR1 reads LGHNT; CDR2 reads FRNRAP. Patients aged 18 to 65 had newly diagnosed hyperthyroidism lasting under 2 months. Exclusions: uncontrolled infection, other autoimmune disease, pregnancy, lactation. This clonotype was found a few times. Its cognate antigen is unknown. Whole-study results and caveats: Blood also held most thyroid clonotypes expanded beyond 0.001. Ophthalmopathy and stable hyperthyroidism were told apart by a 13 V-J model.

Amplified TCR beta CDR3 regions came from RNA transcripts. During a first-round RT-PCR of the TCR CDR3, the HTBI primer set was used. TCRdb analysed the multiplex PCR reads with MiXCR anew, one entry per CDR3 protein. The profile shows roughly 710,000 distinct CDR3 sequences, roughly a third of them singletons. The origin of this receptor is a woman aged 40 to 50 with Graves' hyperthyroidism. The rearrangement links TRBV12-5 to TRBJ1-1; D is unresolved. The sequenced sample consisted of blood. CDR3 DNA: TGTGCTAGTGGTACTATGAAGGACACTGAAGCTTTCTTT. Translating it yields CASGTMKDTEAFF.